A single sample is the source of the 10 T cell receptor beta chains below, sequenced in a study of blood T cells in healthy people across ages. PCR was performed a second time for roughly 7 to 11 cycles using a sample-barcoded 5' primer and a J-beta primer mix. One entry per CDR3 protein, called by TCRdb with MiXCR from the 5' RACE reads. The table lists 700,000 or so distinct CDR3 sequences, about 20% of them singletons. The specimen sequenced was blood. These receptors all come from a man aged 65 to 79 in good health.

The rearrangement uses TRBV19 and TRBJ2-2, with D hard to call. Trimming shortened V by 0 bases and J by 4 bases, and 6 bases separated the two germline ends. The CDR3 covers 14 residues. Looked up from germline, CDR1 is LNHDA and CDR2 is SQIVND (reference sequence). The CDR3 nucleotides read TGTGCCAGTAGTATAGATCTGGGCACCGGGGAGCTGTTTTTT. The encoded protein is CASSIDLGTGELFF.

The rearrangement links TRBV6-2 or TRBV6-3 to TRBJ2-7; D may be TRBD2 (5 bases). The CDR3 is 15 amino acids. Germline V lookup: CDR1 MNHEY, CDR2 SVGEGT. Trimming pared 3 bases from V and 0 bases from J, leaving 12 bases between. The CDR3 DNA sequence: TGTGCCAGCAGTTATGGAGACTACAGCTCCTACGAGCAGTACGTC. Encoded protein: CASSYGDYSSYEQYV.

This chain uses TRBV5-1 with TRBJ1-1, with D maybe TRBD1 (5 bases). The length of the CDR3 is 14 residues. Germline V gene sequence: CDR1 SGHRS, CDR2 YFSETQ. Trimming left V 2 bases short and J 2 bases short, with 10 bases between. CDR3: CASSFNRLNTEAFF. The CDR3 DNA reads as TGCGCCAGCAGCTTTAACAGGCTAAACACTGAAGCTTTCTTT. Full variable domain (missing parts from reference TRBV5-1 and TRBJ1-1): KAGVTQTPRYLIKTRGQQVTLSCSPISGHRSVSWYQQTPGQGLQFLFEYFSETQRNKGNFPGRFSGRQFSNSRSEMNVSTLELGDSALYLCASSFNRLNTEAFFGQGTRLTVV.

This clonotype was counted between two and nine times. The chain couples TRBV18 to TRBJ2-7; 10 bases match TRBD1. V shed 6 bases and J 3 bases; nucleotides not matched to a gene: 8. Germline-derived CDR1 and CDR2 are KGHSH and LQKENI. This CDR3 has 15 residues. The CDR3 DNA reads TGTGCCAGCTCTCCGACAGGGGGCCAGGGCTACGAGCAGTACTTC. Translated, it gives CASSPTGGQGYEQYF.

To note about this clonotype: A much larger clone lies a single base off, so this may be a read error. The CDR3: CAGSLVPLYGGAEGDTQYF. The CDR3 coding sequence is TGTGCCGGCAGCTTAGTACCTCTTTATGGCGGGGCCGAGGGAGATACGCAGTATTTT. This chain connects TRBV7-2 to TRBJ2-3; TRBD2 is a possible D gene (6 bases). The CDR3 contains 19 residues. Per the germline V gene, CDR1 is SGHTA and CDR2 is FQGNSA.

This clonotype was observed a handful of times. The V and J genes are TRBV7-9 and TRBJ2-5, with D perhaps TRBD1 or TRBD2 (6 bases each). TRBJ2-7 matches the DNA end more closely, so the J call is doubtful. From germline, CDR1 is SEHNR and CDR2 FQNEAQ (reference sequence). The CDR3 is made up of 13 amino acids. CDR3 in DNA: TGTGCCAGCAGCTCCCTGGGGGGCCACGAGCAGTACGTC. This gives the protein CASSSLGGHEQYV.

The CDR3 region has the DNA TGTGCCAGCAGCTTACGTCGGGCTAGCGGCAATGAGCAGTTCTTC. Encoded protein: CASSLRRASGNEQFF. This chain uses TRBV7-2 with TRBJ2-1; TRBD2 aligns across 7 bases. Looked up from germline, CDR1 is SGHTA and CDR2 is FQGNSA. The V segment lost 2 bases and the J segment 6 bases; nucleotides outside the gene matches: 7. There are 15 residues in the CDR3.

This clonotype was picked up one time. One end of the junction varies from germline; a read error may be responsible. This chain uses TRBV12-3 or TRBV12-4 with TRBJ1-2; possibly TRBD1 for D (5 bases). This CDR3 region has 15 residues. CDR3 nucleotide sequence: TGTGCCGGCAGTCACCGGTTAGGGGATAACTATGGCTACACCTTC. Translating it yields CAGSHRLGDNYGYTF.

The V and J genes are TRBV11-2 and TRBJ2-5; a weak D match, TRBD2 (5 bases). The ends were cut back, 3 bases at V and 4 bases at J, with 9 bases in the middle. CDR3 length: 13 amino acids. Germline loops: CDR1 SGHAT, CDR2 FQNNGV. CDR3 bases: TGTGCCAGCAGCTTCGCGGGTATAGAGACCCAGTACTTC. This encodes CASSFAGIETQYF.

A few counts support this clonotype. This chain uses TRBV20-1 with TRBJ2-2; 11 nucleotides match TRBD2. The CDR3 is 16 residues long. Trimming cost V 1 base and J 6 bases; bases outside gene matches: 7. Germline lookup yields CDR1 DFQATT and CDR2 SNEGSKA (reference sequence). The CDR3 region has the DNA TGCAGTGCTAGAGGTTTGAGGACTAGCGGGTCCGGGGAGCTGTTTTTT. It codes for CSARGLRTSGSGELFF.